This entry lists 9 T cell receptor beta chains sequenced from one sample in a study of blood T cell repertoires in COVID-19. Assay used: immunoSEQ multiplex PCR; TCRdb lists only in-frame clones, some missing. This sample has 310,000 or so clones, with 65% to 90% found just once. Source material: PBMCs or T cells enriched from blood (not recorded which). The source is a woman in her late teens or twenties who had recovered from COVID-19.

V usage is TRBV5-4 and J usage is TRBJ1-1; 9 bases map to TRBD1. J lost 4 bases, V lost 6 bases, and 7 bases had no gene match. The CDR3 sequence is 14 residues long. CDR1 is SGHNT and CDR2 is YYREEE in the germline V gene (reference sequence). The CDR3 DNA follows: TGTGCCAGCAACAGGGGACAGGGCGGCACTGAAGCTTTCTTT. Protein sequence: CASNRGQGGTEAFF.

This chain joins TRBV7-3 and TRBJ2-1; 9 bases are shared with TRBD2. The CDR3 is 14 amino acids. The V segment lost 5 bases and the J segment 4 bases; nucleotides outside the gene matches: 3. Looked up from germline, CDR1 is SGHTA and CDR2 is FQGTGA. CDR3 nucleotide sequence: TGTGCCAGCAGCATTAGCGGGGGTTACAATGAGCAGTTCTTC. Translation gives CASSISGGYNEQFF.

Of note for this clone: Other DNA sequences in this specimen translate into the identical CDR3. This chain links TRBV6-1 with TRBJ1-1; D is possibly TRBD1 (5 bases). Germline V gene sequence: CDR1 MNHNS, CDR2 SASEGT. CDR3 length: 14 residues. The V gene lost 2 bases and the J gene lost 3 bases, with 10 bases spanning the gap. CDR3 DNA: TGTGCCAGCAGTGAACAGGGTTTGGACACTGAAGCTTTCTTT. Its translation: CASSEQGLDTEAFF.

In its sample, this clone was seen a few times. The V gene is TRBV18, the J gene TRBJ1-3; D gene unclear. CDR3 length: 14 residues. CDR1 is KGHSH, CDR2 LQKENI, per germline. The V gene lost 3 bases and the J gene lost 2 bases, with 8 bases spanning the gap. The CDR3 region has the DNA TGTGCCAGCTCACCGGAGGGAGCTGGAAACACCATATATTTT. Translating gives CASSPEGAGNTIYF.

The chain uses TRBV28 and TRBJ2-1; 7 nucleotides line up with TRBD2. The J segment lost 0 bases and the V segment lost 4 bases, leaving 6 bases of the junction unmatched. This CDR3 spans 16 amino acids. Germline V gene data show CDR1 as MDHEN and CDR2 as SYDVKM. For the CDR3, the DNA is TGTGCCAGCAGTTCTTCTGCGGGAGACTCCTACAATGAGCAGTTCTTC. It codes for CASSSSAGDSYNEQFF.

This chain links TRBV11-3 with TRBJ2-2, with 7 positions matching TRBD1. The CDR3 totals 15 residues. With 5 bases clipped from V and 3 bases from J, the junction kept 6 bases outside the gene matches. CDR1 and CDR2 (germline): SGHNT, YENEEA. CDR3 coding DNA: TGTGCCAGCAGCCCGGGACAGACCGACACCGGGGAGCTGTTTTTT. It yields the protein CASSPGQTDTGELFF.

The chain uses TRBV27 and TRBJ2-2, with TRBD2 matching 7 bases. Germline values: CDR1 MNHEY, CDR2 SMNVEV (reference sequence). The CDR3 sequence is 16 residues long. V trimming: 6 bases; J trimming: 2 bases; junction bases outside the gene matches: 9. The CDR3 region is CASRPLGTTNTGELFF. DNA of the CDR3: TGTGCCAGCAGACCGCTAGGGACTACCAACACCGGGGAGCTGTTTTTT.

This sequence joins TRBV5-5 and TRBJ2-7, with 10 bases lining up with TRBD2. Germline V gene lookup returns CDR1 SGHKS and CDR2 YYEKEE (reference sequence). The V segment lost 0 bases and the J segment 2 bases; nucleotides outside the gene matches: 2. The CDR3 is 15 amino acids. Here the CDR3 reads CASSLAGTSAYEQYF. CDR3 sequence (DNA): TGTGCCAGCAGCTTGGCCGGGACTAGCGCCTACGAGCAGTACTTC.

The chain has TRBV5-1 and TRBJ1-2; 7 positions match TRBD1. The CDR3 is made up of 15 amino acids. Germline-derived CDR1 and CDR2 are SGHRS and YFSETQ. J lost 2 bases, V lost 3 bases, and 7 bases had no gene match. The CDR3, as DNA: TGCGCCAGCAGCTCGGGACAGCCATGGAACTATGGCTACACCTTC. This gives the protein CASSSGQPWNYGYTF.